The 28 T cell receptor beta chains presented below share a single source sample, sequenced in a study of CD8 T cells in ankylosing spondylitis. TCRdb used MiXCR to reprocess the 5' RACE reads, holding one entry per CDR3 protein. The sample holds 200,000 to 250,000 distinct CDR3 sequences, 10% to 13% seen once. Sequencing was carried out using blood, either unsorted or a sorted T cell fraction (not recorded which). These receptors were collected from a male donor with ankylosing spondylitis or in good health (not recorded which).

This clonotype has a count of ten or more. The chain is built from TRBV7-9 and TRBJ2-1; D is unclear. V was shortened by 1 base and J by 8 bases, with 12 bases between the two germline ends. This CDR3 is 14 amino acids long. Germline V gene lookup returns CDR1 SEHNR and CDR2 FQNEAQ (reference sequence). CDR3 sequence: CASSLVYGGDEQFF. In nucleotides, the CDR3 is TGTGCCAGCAGCTTAGTGTACGGCGGAGATGAGCAGTTCTTC.

This clonotype was seen ten or more times. DNA of the CDR3: TGTGCCAGCAGTGAAAGGGGGCCGGACACCATATATTTT. It translates to CASSERGPDTIYF. The chain links TRBV6-1 to TRBJ1-3; 7 bases match TRBD1. CDR3 length: 13 amino acids. Germline V gives CDR1 MNHNS, CDR2 SASEGT. The V gene end was trimmed by 2 bases and the J gene end by 8 bases; junction bases not matched to a gene: 3.

This clonotype was counted ten times or more. The V call is TRBV27, the J call TRBJ2-1; 10 nucleotides align to TRBD2. CDR1 is MNHEY and CDR2 is SMNVEV in the germline V gene (reference sequence). The CDR3 length is 13 residues. V trimming: 6 bases; J trimming: 8 bases; junction bases outside the gene matches: 4. The CDR3 nucleotides are TGTGCCAGCAGAGTAGCGGGAGGTCATGAGCAGTTCTTC. Translating it yields CASRVAGGHEQFF.

About this clonotype itself: A much bigger clone sits one base away, suggesting this may be a read error. The rearrangement links TRBV4-2 to TRBJ1-2; D is unresolved. The CDR3 consists of 13 residues. From germline, CDR1 is LGHNA and CDR2 YNFKEQ. DNA of the CDR3: TGTGCCAGCAGCCAAGCGGGGAACTATGGCCACACCTTC. It codes for CASSQAGNYGHTF.

V usage is TRBV11-2 and J usage is TRBJ2-1, with a weak D call TRBD2 (5 bases). CDR1 is SGHAT, CDR2 FQNNGV, per germline. CDR3 length: 13 residues. V shed 4 bases and J shed 7 bases, with 11 bases lying between them. The CDR3 protein is CASSSDLKNEQFF. The CDR3 nucleotides read TGTGCCAGCAGCTCGGACTTAAAGAATGAGCAGTTCTTC.

This clonotype came up a few times. The gene calls are TRBV5-1 and TRBJ1-3, with D perhaps TRBD1 (6 bases). The CDR3 length is 15 residues. Trimming took off 3 bases at V and 7 bases at J, with 17 bases between the two ends. Per the germline V gene, CDR1 is SGHRS and CDR2 is YFSETQ. In DNA form, the CDR3 reads TGCGCCAGCAGCTCCGGACCAGGGGCGGACAACACCATATATTTT. Amino acids: CASSSGPGADNTIYF.

In this sample, this clonotype turned up many times. This sequence joins TRBV5-1 and TRBJ2-2; the D gene is possibly TRBD1 (5 bases). Germline CDR1 is SGHRS and CDR2 is YFSETQ. V gave up 3 bases and J gave up 3 bases, with 6 bases separating them. This CDR3 is 13 amino acids long. The CDR3 loop is CASSSTDTGELFF. CDR3 coding DNA: TGCGCCAGCAGCTCGACAGACACCGGGGAGCTGTTTTTT.

This clonotype has at least ten counts. As DNA, the CDR3 is TGTGCCAGCAGCTTAGCCAGCTCGACTAGCGGGAGTAGGACAGATACGCAGTATTTT. This codes for CASSLASSTSGSRTDTQYF. The gene calls are TRBV7-6 and TRBJ2-3; 12 bases agree with TRBD2. With V trimmed by 0 bases and J by 3 bases, 10 bases remained unmatched. Germline V gene data show CDR1 as SGHVS and CDR2 as FNYEAQ. CDR3 length: 19 amino acids.

There are many counts of this clonotype. The CDR3 DNA is TGTGCCAGCAGTTCGGACGGGATCCCCTATGGCTACACCTTC. This translates into CASSSDGIPYGYTF. V usage is TRBV6-5 and J usage is TRBJ1-2; no clear D gene. V lost 4 bases and J 4 bases, leaving 13 bases between the germline ends. The CDR3 extends over 14 amino acids. Looked up from germline, CDR1 is MNHEY and CDR2 is SVGAGI.

This clonotype was detected many times. J is TRBJ2-7 and V is TRBV7-2; D uncertain. Germline CDR1 reads SGHTA; CDR2 reads FQGNSA. The CDR3 contains 15 residues. With 2 bases removed from V and 3 bases from J, the gap between germline ends came to 14 bases. The CDR3 reads CASSLMKGDGYEQYF. CDR3 DNA: TGTGCCAGCAGCTTAATGAAAGGAGATGGCTACGAGCAGTACTTC.

Ten or more counts support this clonotype. The chain links TRBV2 to TRBJ2-1, with D possibly being TRBD2 (6 bases). Looked up from germline, CDR1 is SNHLY and CDR2 is FYNNEI. The V and J ends lost 4 bases and 9 bases respectively, with 22 bases between them. This CDR3 spans 16 amino acids. CDR3: CASSVPPGLRSSEQFF. In nucleotides, the CDR3 is TGTGCCAGCAGTGTCCCCCCGGGACTCAGGTCGAGTGAGCAGTTCTTC. The full variable domain, rest sourced from reference TRBV2 and TRBJ2-1, is EPEVTQTPSHQVTQMGQEVILRCVPISNHLYFYWYRQILGQKVEFLVSFYNNEISEKSEIFDDQFSVERPDGSNFTLKIRSTKLEDSAMYFCASSVPPGLRSSEQFFGPGTRLTVL.

This clonotype was observed many times. The rearrangement joins TRBV25-1 to TRBJ1-1; D might be TRBD1 (5 bases). Germline-derived CDR1 and CDR2 are MGHDK and SYGVNS. V lost 3 bases and J lost 1, with 9 bases in between. CDR3 length: 14 residues. CDR3 DNA sequence: TGTGCCAGCAGTGAGGAGGGGACGAACACTGAAGCTTTCTTT. It codes for CASSEEGTNTEAFF.

This clonotype was detected ten times or more. The junction departs from the called germline gene at one end, perhaps through a read error. J is TRBJ2-1 and V is TRBV5-1; D possibly matches TRBD1 or TRBD2 (6 bases each). The CDR3 spans 15 residues. Germline values: CDR1 SGHRS, CDR2 YFSETQ. The CDR3 sequence: CASSLGGSSYNEQFF. For the CDR3, the DNA is TGTGCCAGCAGTTTAGGGGGGAGCTCCTACAATGAGCAGTTCTTC.

This clonotype was picked up many times. The V gene is TRBV12-3 or TRBV12-4, the J gene TRBJ2-7, with D perhaps TRBD1 (6 bases). V lost 3 bases to trimming and J lost 3 bases, with 9 bases between them. The CDR3 is made up of 13 amino acids. This CDR3 reads CASSFLQGYEQYF. The CDR3 region has the DNA TGTGCCAGCAGTTTCCTACAGGGCTACGAGCAGTACTTC.

This clonotype was recorded many times. The V call is TRBV18, the J call TRBJ1-2; 7 bases fit TRBD1. This CDR3 has 14 residues. V trimming: 3 bases; J trimming: 3 bases; junction bases outside the gene matches: 4. Germline CDR1 KGHSH, CDR2 LQKENI. The CDR3 is CASSPGTEYYGYTF. DNA for the CDR3: TGTGCCAGCTCACCCGGGACAGAGTACTATGGCTACACCTTC.

This clonotype has only a few counts. The chain links TRBV20-1 to TRBJ2-5, with 16 nucleotides matching TRBD2. Germline V gene lookup returns CDR1 DFQATT and CDR2 SNEGSKA (reference sequence). The ends lost 5 bases at V and 13 bases at J; junction bases unmatched: 13. The CDR3 loop spans 15 amino acids. CDR3 in amino acids: CSASIRGLAGGPRYF. The CDR3 coding sequence is TGCAGTGCTTCAATCAGGGGACTAGCGGGGGGGCCTCGGTACTTC.

There are many counts of this clonotype. This chain joins TRBV25-1 and TRBJ1-6; a weak D match, TRBD1 (6 bases). CDR1 and CDR2 (germline): MGHDK, SYGVNS. Trimming pared 8 bases from V and 6 bases from J, leaving 11 bases between. The CDR3 consists of 13 residues. This chain's CDR3 is CASGLQGNSPLHF. The CDR3 DNA reads TGTGCCAGCGGCCTACAGGGTAATTCACCCCTCCACTTT.

This clonotype has a handful of counts. This chain uses TRBV5-1 with TRBJ2-4; the D gene could be TRBD1 or TRBD2 (6 bases each). V was pared by 2 bases and J by 1 base, with 7 bases between. The CDR3 length is 14 residues. Germline V CDR1 and CDR2: SGHRS, YFSETQ. CDR3 sequence (DNA): TGCGCCAGCAGCTTAGGGGGGGCCAAAAACATTCAGTACTTC. Its translation: CASSLGGAKNIQYF. The complete variable domain, with remaining parts taken from reference TRBV5-1 and TRBJ2-4, reads KAGVTQTPRYLIKTRGQQVTLSCSPISGHRSVSWYQQTPGQGLQFLFEYFSETQRNKGNFPGRFSGRQFSNSRSEMNVSTLELGDSALYLCASSLGGAKNIQYFGAGTRLSVL.

In its sample, this clonotype was seen many times. The genes are TRBV12-3 or TRBV12-4 and TRBJ2-5, with D hard to call. The CDR3 sequence is 12 residues long. Trimming cost V 6 bases and J 1 base, with 6 bases left between them. CDR3 protein: CASSLLQETQYF. CDR3 DNA: TGTGCCAGCAGCCTCCTCCAAGAGACCCAGTACTTC.

This clonotype showed up many times. The chain uses TRBV5-1 and TRBJ1-1; possibly TRBD1 for D (5 bases). The CDR3 loop spans 13 amino acids. The germline V gene has CDR1 SGHRS and CDR2 YFSETQ. The ends were cut back, 3 bases at V and 1 base at J, with 7 bases in the middle. CDR3 loop: CASSSRGNTEAFF. The CDR3 nucleotides are TGCGCCAGCAGCTCAAGGGGGAACACTGAAGCTTTCTTT.

This clonotype was counted many times. The chain joins TRBV20-1 to TRBJ1-1; maybe TRBD1 (5 bases). Germline V CDR1 and CDR2: DFQATT, SNEGSKA (reference sequence). Trimming removed 2 bases from V and 1 base from J, with 11 bases in between. There are 14 residues in the CDR3. The CDR3 sequence: CSARRAGTNTEAFF. Here the CDR3 DNA reads TGCAGTGCTAGAAGGGCAGGGACGAACACTGAAGCTTTCTTT.

This clonotype was found many times. This rearrangement joins TRBV9 to TRBJ2-1; D gene uncertain. The CDR3 is made up of 13 amino acids. In germline, CDR1 is SGDLS, CDR2 YYNGEE. V lost 4 bases to trimming and J lost 2 bases, with 7 bases between them. CDR3 amino acids: CASSSGAYNEQFF. DNA of the CDR3: TGTGCCAGCAGCAGTGGCGCCTACAATGAGCAGTTCTTC.

J is TRBJ2-1 and V is TRBV27; the D call may be TRBD1 or TRBD2 (5 bases each). V was clipped by 4 bases and J by 5 bases, with 18 bases between them. CDR3 length equals 16 residues. Germline CDR1 is MNHEY and CDR2 is SMNVEV (reference sequence). CDR3 protein: CASSSGAFGTDNEQFF. CDR3 sequence (DNA): TGTGCCAGCAGTTCCGGGGCCTTTGGCACGGACAATGAGCAGTTCTTC.

The V call is TRBV5-6, the J call TRBJ2-2, with D perhaps matching TRBD1 (5 bases). Trimming shortened V by 4 bases and J by 6 bases, and 13 bases separated the two germline ends. Germline CDR1 SGHDT, CDR2 YYEEEE. The length of the CDR3 is 14 residues. CDR3 amino acids: CASSPGHHSGELFF. CDR3 DNA sequence: TGTGCCAGCAGCCCAGGACACCACTCCGGGGAGCTGTTTTTT.

This clonotype was recorded many times. The V gene is TRBV20-1, the J gene TRBJ2-3; a possible D gene is TRBD2 (6 bases). Trimming removed 4 bases at V and 3 bases at J, with 14 bases between. Per the germline V gene, CDR1 is DFQATT and CDR2 is SNEGSKA (reference sequence). The CDR3 has 14 amino acids. The CDR3 region has the DNA TGCAGTGCTAACCGATATCGGGGGACAGATACGCAGTATTTT. It translates to CSANRYRGTDTQYF.

This clonotype was seen repeatedly, ten times or more. This chain connects TRBV20-1 to TRBJ2-2; TRBD2 matches 7 bases. CDR1 is DFQATT, CDR2 SNEGSKA, per germline (reference sequence). Trimming cost V 1 base and J 4 bases; bases outside gene matches: 3. This CDR3 is built from 14 residues. CDR3 coding DNA: TGCAGTGCTAGAGGGGCTAGCGGCACCGGGGAGCTGTTTTTT. This encodes CSARGASGTGELFF.

In this sample, this clonotype turned up many times. The chain links TRBV6-1 to TRBJ2-2; 11 nucleotides agree with TRBD2. The CDR3 length is 18 residues. V lost 5 bases and J lost 5; bases outside the gene matches: 13. Germline lookup yields CDR1 MNHNS and CDR2 SASEGT. DNA for the CDR3: TGTGCCAGCAGTCCCCTTTCCAGACTAGCGGGGCCAACCGGGGAGCTGTTTTTT. Translation gives CASSPLSRLAGPTGELFF.

This clonotype was counted at least ten times. The CDR3 DNA is TGCGCCAGCAGCACCCGGGCTAGCGGGAGTGAGCAGTTCTTC. Translated, it gives CASSTRASGSEQFF. This rearrangement joins TRBV5-1 to TRBJ2-1; TRBD2 agrees at 10 bases. The CDR3 is 14 residues long. CDR1 and CDR2 from the germline V gene are SGHRS and YFSETQ. V shed 4 bases, J shed 9 bases, and the junction held 7 bases outside the gene matches.